A single sample is the source of the 12 T cell receptor beta chains below, sequenced in a study of long-term antiretroviral therapy in people with HIV. They ran version v3.0 of the immunoSEQ assay at survey level. Clones were sequenced by immunoSEQ multiplex PCR, and TCRdb holds only the in-frame ones, with some missing. Of thousands of clones listed, about 74% are singletons. Sequenced here: unsorted PBMCs, sampled 0.1 years before starting antiretroviral therapy. The receptor set was obtained from a man aged 18 to 35 with HIV.

The chain uses TRBV6-6 and TRBJ1-1, with D possibly being TRBD1 (5 bases). The CDR3 is 14 residues long. The germline V gene has CDR1 MNHNY and CDR2 SVGAGI (reference sequence). V dropped 0 bases and J dropped 7 bases, with 12 bases sitting between them. Here the CDR3 DNA reads TGTGCCAGCAGTTACTCTCCGGGACCGCTTGAAGCTTTCTTT. Protein product: CASSYSPGPLEAFF.

The chain couples TRBV6-4 to TRBJ2-6; maybe TRBD1 (5 bases). There are 17 residues in the CDR3. V was shortened by 4 bases and J by 0 bases, with 13 bases between the two germline ends. The V gene's germline CDR1 is MRHNA and CDR2 SNTAGT. CDR3 region: CASSAQGSASGANVLTF. CDR3 nucleotides: TGTGCCAGCAGTGCGCAGGGTTCAGCCTCTGGGGCCAACGTCCTGACTTTC.

The rearrangement uses TRBV7-9 and TRBJ2-5, with D unclear. The V gene lost 1 base and the J gene lost 4 bases, with 1 base spanning the gap. CDR3 size: 11 residues. The germline gives CDR1 SEHNR, CDR2 FQNEAQ (reference sequence). Here the CDR3 reads CASSLVETQYF. Written as DNA, the CDR3 is TGTGCCAGCAGCTTAGTAGAGACCCAGTACTTC.

This clone was counted between two and nine times. The V and J genes are TRBV5-6 and TRBJ1-2; tentative D call: TRBD1 (5 bases). Trimming removed 0 bases at V and 5 bases at J, with 11 bases between. The CDR3 is made up of 14 amino acids. CDR1 SGHDT and CDR2 YYEEEE come from the germline V gene. The CDR3 is CASSLGEGKYGYTF. Written as DNA, the CDR3 is TGTGCCAGCAGCTTGGGAGAGGGGAAGTATGGCTACACCTTC.

The chain carries TRBV5-5 and TRBJ2-2; possibly TRBD1 for D (6 bases). In germline, CDR1 is SGHKS, CDR2 YYEKEE (reference sequence). This CDR3 region has 15 residues. The V gene lost 4 bases and the J gene lost 0 bases, with 10 bases spanning the gap. CDR3 DNA: TGTGCCAGCAGCCCACAGGGCACGAACACCGGGGAGCTGTTTTTT. This codes for CASSPQGTNTGELFF.

The chain couples TRBV5-1 to TRBJ2-7; a possible D gene is TRBD1 (5 bases). Trimming shortened V by 4 bases and J by 7 bases, and 12 bases separated the two germline ends. The CDR3 loop spans 12 amino acids. Germline CDR1 reads SGHRS; CDR2 reads YFSETQ. CDR3 sequence (DNA): TGCGCCAGCAGCGGTGGGGCGTGGGAGCAGTACTTC. Translated, it gives CASSGGAWEQYF. Together with reference TRBV5-1 and TRBJ2-7, the CDR3 gives the full variable domain: KAGVTQTPRYLIKTRGQQVTLSCSPISGHRSVSWYQQTPGQGLQFLFEYFSETQRNKGNFPGRFSGRQFSNSRSEMNVSTLELGDSALYLCASSGGAWEQYFGPGTRLTVT.

The rearrangement links TRBV10-3 to TRBJ2-2; D not certain. The CDR3 is 13 amino acids. Germline assignment: CDR1 ENHRY and CDR2 SYGVKD. The V end was cut by 4 bases, the J end by 3 bases, with 6 bases between. The CDR3 bases are TGTGCCATCAGTGCCAGCGACACCGGGGAGCTGTTTTTT. It encodes CAISASDTGELFF.

This clone was seen a few times. The J gene is TRBJ1-1, the V gene TRBV9; maybe TRBD1 (5 bases). Trimming pared 3 bases from V and 6 bases from J, leaving 12 bases between. The length of the CDR3 is 13 residues. Germline V gene data show CDR1 as SGDLS and CDR2 as YYNGEE. CDR3 nucleotide sequence: TGTGCCAGCAGCGAGCGGGGGGAATCTGAAGCTTTCTTT. Protein product: CASSERGESEAFF.

The chain uses TRBV7-3 and TRBJ1-1; unclear D gene. V was shortened by 4 bases and J by 0 bases, with 3 bases between the two germline ends. This CDR3 comprises 12 residues. Germline V gives CDR1 SGHTA, CDR2 FQGTGA. The DNA for the CDR3 is TGTGCCAGCAGCTCAGTGAACACTGAAGCTTTCTTT. This codes for CASSSVNTEAFF.

The table lists this clone with a few counts. The rearrangement links TRBV19 to TRBJ1-3; tentative D call: TRBD1 (5 bases). Germline loops: CDR1 LNHDA, CDR2 SQIVND (reference sequence). Trimming removed 5 bases at V and 2 bases at J, with 7 bases between. This CDR3 region has 13 residues. CDR3 nucleotides: TGTGCCAGTAGTCAGGGAGCTGGAAACACCATATATTTT. This codes for CASSQGAGNTIYF.

The rearrangement links TRBV11-2 to TRBJ2-3; D may be TRBD2 (6 bases). The germline V gene encodes CDR1 SGHAT and CDR2 FQNNGV. Deletions cut 5 bases from V and 0 bases from J, with 15 bases between. The CDR3 runs 16 residues. CDR3 DNA: TGTGCCAGCAGCCATCCCGGGACTCCAAGCACAGATACGCAGTATTTT. It is translated as CASSHPGTPSTDTQYF.

By share of the sample, this clone is medium-sized. The V call is TRBV6-5, the J call TRBJ2-7, with D possibly being TRBD2 (6 bases). Germline CDR1 and CDR2: MNHEY and SVGAGI. The CDR3 sequence is 14 residues long. V lost 0 bases and J lost 6, with 12 bases in between. This CDR3 reads CASSYSAGPIEQYF. The CDR3 DNA sequence: TGTGCCAGCAGTTACTCGGCGGGACCGATCGAGCAGTACTTC.